This is a list of T cell receptor beta chains from one sample in a study of blood T cell repertoires in COVID-19. The table came from immunoSEQ multiplex PCR; TCRdb's copy has only in-frame clones and leaves some out. The sample gives hundreds of thousands of clones, over 70% of which show up once; roughly 8.6% is in the top ten. Sequenced sample: peripheral blood. These receptors were obtained from a human donor in a cohort sampled during active COVID-19. The CDR3 runs from the conserved cysteine through the conserved F or W. D genes are given only for firm matches. The size entry is marked missing in some rows and otherwise reads once, few, many or a size class.

>.|.|TRBJ2-1|TRBV7-9
TGTGCCAGCAGCCAAGATCGGGGGTCCTACAATGAGCAGTTCTTC
CASSQDRGSYNEQFF
>.|.|TRBJ1-5|TRBV5-5
TGTGCCAGCAGTATGGGGGGGCTAAGGCCCCAGCATTTT
CASSMGGLRPQHF
>.|.|TRBJ1-5|TRBV5-6
TGTGCCAGCAGCTTGCAGGGCGGAACTAATCAGCCCCAGCATTTT
CASSLQGGTNQPQHF
>few|.|TRBJ2-7|TRBV6-5
TGTGCCAGCAGTTACGATCCAGGGGAGGGTAGCGAGCAGTACTTC
CASSYDPGEGSEQYF
>.|TRBD1|TRBJ1-1|TRBV9
TGTGCCAGCAGCTCCGCAGGGGGCGCGGGGGTCACTGAAGCTTTCTTT
CASSSAGGAGVTEAFF
>.|.|TRBJ2-6|TRBV19
TGTGCCAGTAGTATTGTACGGGGGGCGCCCCTCTCTGGGGCCAACGTCCTGACTTTC
CASSIVRGAPLSGANVLTF
>.|.|TRBJ2-1|TRBV27
TGTGCCAGCAGTTTGGGGGGCTCCTACAATGAGCAGTTCTTC
CASSLGGSYNEQFF
>.|TRBD1|TRBJ1-4|TRBV6-5
TGTGCCAGCAGGCCACAGGGGCGAACCGAAAAACTGTTTTTT
CASRPQGRTEKLFF
>.|.|TRBJ2-5|TRBV5-4
TGTGCCGGAAGGGTTTTCGGGAGAGAGACCCAGTACTTC
CAGRVFGRETQYF
>.|TRBD2|TRBJ2-7|TRBV14
TGTGCCAGCAGCCGAGGTTCGGGACTAGCGGGAGGGCCATGGATTACCTACGAGCAGTACTTC
CASSRGSGLAGGPWITYEQYF
>.|.|TRBJ1-1|TRBV12-3/TRBV12-4
TGTGCCAGCAGTTTCAGGGTTCGTGAAGCTTTCTTT
CASSFRVREAFF
>few|.|TRBJ1-5|TRBV6-1
TGTGCCAGCAGTGAACACTGGGGCCCAGGTGTCGGACAGCCCCAGCATTTT
CASSEHWGPGVGQPQHF
>.|TRBD1|TRBJ2-7|TRBV5-4
TGTGCCAGCAGCCCCGGGACAGACTCCTACGAGCAGTACTTC
CASSPGTDSYEQYF
>.|.|TRBJ2-1|TRBV7-9
TGTGCCAGCAGCTTAGGCAGGGCGAGCAACAATGAGCAGTTCTTC
CASSLGRASNNEQFF
>once|TRBD2|TRBJ2-7|TRBV27
TGTGCCAGCAGTTTAGGGACTAGCGGCGACCGAGCCTACGAGCAGTACTTC
CASSLGTSGDRAYEQYF
>.|.|TRBJ2-6|TRBV5-4
TGTGCCAGCACCCCCCGGGGGGCGGGGGCCAACGTCCTGACTTTC
CASTPRGAGANVLTF
>.|.|TRBJ2-7|TRBV4-2
TGTGCCAGCAGCCCACTCGGGACCTACGAGCAGTACTTC
CASSPLGTYEQYF